The entry below describes one TCR beta chain. The entry originates in a study of blood T cell repertoires in COVID-19. The ends were cut back, 8 bases at V and 3 bases at J, with 13 bases in the middle. This CDR3 has 13 residues. The assay was immunoSEQ multiplex PCR, and TCRdb's table has in-frame clones only and misses some. The table includes 250,000 or so clones, 80% to 85% detected once. The clonotype originates from a man in his fifties or sixties who had recovered from COVID-19. The rearrangement joins TRBV12-3 or TRBV12-4 to TRBJ1-2; D might be TRBD1 (6 bases). Sequencing was done on a sample of PBMCs or T cells enriched from blood (not recorded which). Here the CDR3 reads CASQDRPYYGYTF. The CDR3 DNA follows: TGTGCCAGCCAAGACAGGCCGTACTATGGCTACACCTTC.